These 30 T cell receptor beta chains were sequenced from one sample in a study of cytomegalovirus exposure and HLA in healthy donors (dated by TCRdb to 2016 to 2017). Library preparation employed the immunoSEQ multiplex PCR assay. A mixture of 60 forward primers for TCR Vbeta segments and 13 reverse primers for TCR Jbeta segments was used in the multiplex PCR. TCRdb mirrors the immuneACCESS table, restricted to in-frame sequences. Some clones are absent from its copies; in checked studies, under half trace to an unresolved V gene, and the reason for the others is unknown. For this sample there are under 200,000 clones; about 86% appear just once. The ten largest clones represent roughly 2% of the sample. Input material: PBMCs. Every receptor here comes from a woman between 18 and 30 years old in good health and CMV-seronegative.

This chain links TRBV19 with TRBJ2-1, with 9 positions matching TRBD2. Germline CDR1 LNHDA, CDR2 SQIVND (reference sequence). The CDR3 length is 14 residues. With V trimmed by 1 base and J by 8 bases, 3 bases remained unmatched. The CDR3 loop reads CASSIGLAVDEQFF. The CDR3 DNA follows: TGTGCCAGTAGTATAGGACTAGCGGTTGATGAGCAGTTCTTC.

The J gene is TRBJ2-5, the V gene TRBV5-1; TRBD2 matches at 9 bases. The J call is uncertain, as TRBJ2-7 better fits the DNA end. Germline V CDR1 and CDR2: SGHRS, YFSETQ. This CDR3 is built from 16 residues. The CDR3 reads CASSLEGRASGNEQYF. In DNA, the CDR3 is TGCGCCAGCAGCTTGGAGGGGAGGGCTAGCGGGAACGAGCAGTACTTC.

The chain carries TRBV7-9 and TRBJ1-2, with D tentatively TRBD1 (5 bases). Per the germline V gene, CDR1 is SEHNR and CDR2 is FQNEAQ (reference sequence). The CDR3 runs to 13 residues. The V end lost 1 base, the J end lost 8 bases, and 11 bases lay between the germline ends. In nucleotides, the CDR3 is TGTGCCAGCAGCTTAGAGTCCGGGGGAGGCTACACCTTC. Translating it yields CASSLESGGGYTF.

The chain recombines TRBV5-8 with TRBJ2-5, with 7 bases matching TRBD1. The CDR3 is 14 amino acids. The V and J ends lost 2 bases and 4 bases, in that order; junction bases with no gene match: 5. Germline V gene data show CDR1 as SGHTS and CDR2 as YDEGEE. CDR3 region: CASSFTGVGETQYF. The CDR3 coding sequence is TGTGCCAGCAGCTTCACAGGGGTGGGAGAGACCCAGTACTTC.

The rearrangement joins TRBV9 to TRBJ2-2; TRBD2 matches 7 bases. Trimming at V came to 0 bases and at J to 4 bases, leaving 6 bases not matched to a gene. This CDR3 is 16 amino acids long. Germline lookup yields CDR1 SGDLS and CDR2 YYNGEE. The CDR3 reads CASSVAAGAGTGELFF. The CDR3 DNA reads TGTGCCAGCAGCGTAGCCGCGGGAGCGGGCACCGGGGAGCTGTTTTTT.

This sequence joins TRBV27 and TRBJ1-2, with TRBD1 matching 9 bases. Trimming took 6 bases from V and 8 from J; bases not matched to a gene: 10. Germline-derived CDR1 and CDR2 are MNHEY and SMNVEV (reference sequence). The CDR3 totals 14 residues. CDR3 sequence reads: CASSSYRGRGGYTF. For the CDR3, the DNA is TGTGCCAGCAGCTCTTACAGGGGGCGAGGGGGCTACACCTTC.

This rearrangement joins TRBV6-1 to TRBJ2-4; no clear D. This CDR3 is 14 amino acids long. Between the trimmed V and J ends, which lost 2 bases and 2 bases, there was a span of 7 bases. Germline CDR1 and CDR2: MNHNS and SASEGT. The CDR3 nucleotides read TGTGCCAGCAGTGAACCGGGTACCAAAAACATTCAGTACTTC. Protein sequence: CASSEPGTKNIQYF.

The chain combines TRBV9 with TRBJ2-3; the match to TRBD2 covers 12 bases. Germline CDR1 and CDR2: SGDLS and YYNGEE. The ends lost 0 bases at V and 3 bases at J; junction bases unmatched: 8. This CDR3 has 18 residues. The CDR3 here is CASSVVARTSGMTDTQYF. The CDR3, as DNA: TGTGCCAGCAGCGTAGTAGCCCGGACTAGCGGGATGACAGATACGCAGTATTTT. The variable domain in full, with the rest retrieved from reference TRBV9 and TRBJ2-3, is DSGVTQTPKHLITATGQRVTLRCSPRSGDLSVYWYQQSLDQGLQFLIQYYNGEERAKGNILERFSAQQFPDLHSELNLSSLELGDSALYFCASSVVARTSGMTDTQYFGPGTRLTVL.

The CDR3 DNA reads TGTGCCACCAGCAGGGCGAGGACTAGCGGAGAGACCCAGTACTTC. This translates into CATSRARTSGETQYF. V usage is TRBV15 and J usage is TRBJ2-5; 10 bases line up with TRBD2. The germline V gene has CDR1 LNHNV and CDR2 YYDKDF (reference sequence). Losses at the gene ends were 3 bases for V and 4 bases for J; bases not matched to a gene: 5. The CDR3 consists of 15 residues.

The chain links TRBV6-5 to TRBJ2-5; tentatively, D is TRBD1 (5 bases). The DNA end favors TRBJ2-7, so the J call may be wrong. The CDR3 runs 12 residues. Germline V gene sequence: CDR1 MNHEY, CDR2 SVGAGI. CDR3 region: CASSGHSYEQYF. CDR3 DNA: TGTGCTAGCTCAGGGCACTCCTACGAGCAGTACTTC.

This chain uses TRBV10-3 with TRBJ1-5; TRBD1 matches at 7 bases. Germline-derived CDR1 and CDR2 are ENHRY and SYGVKD. There are 15 residues in the CDR3. Unmatched junction bases numbered 8, after V lost 0 bases and J lost 9 bases. The CDR3 spells CAISESPGQDRPQHF. The CDR3 coding sequence is TGTGCCATCAGTGAGTCCCCCGGACAGGACCGGCCCCAGCATTTT.

This chain links TRBV6-5 with TRBJ1-4; TRBD1 is a possible D gene (5 bases). V lost 4 bases and J lost 0, with 6 bases in between. CDR3 length: 14 residues. In germline, CDR1 is MNHEY, CDR2 SVGAGI. This CDR3 reads CASSWDSTNEKLFF. The CDR3, as DNA: TGTGCCAGCAGTTGGGACTCAACTAATGAAAAACTGTTTTTT.

The chain recombines TRBV28 with TRBJ2-3; no definite D call. CDR1 and CDR2 from the germline V gene are MDHEN and SYDVKM. V was shortened by 6 bases and J by 6 bases, with 13 bases between the two germline ends. The CDR3 is 13 residues long. The CDR3 DNA follows: TGTGCCAGCAGCTCTATTGCCGGGGATACGCAGTATTTT. It specifies CASSSIAGDTQYF.

CDR3 sequence reads: CASSLVPGGRDNSPLHF. In nucleotides, the CDR3 is TGTGCCAGCAGTTTAGTGCCAGGGGGCCGGGATAATTCACCCCTCCACTTT. J is TRBJ1-6 and V is TRBV27; 8 nucleotides line up with TRBD1. With V trimmed by 2 bases and J by 5 bases, 8 bases remained unmatched. CDR3 length equals 17 residues. The germline V gene encodes CDR1 MNHEY and CDR2 SMNVEV (reference sequence).

V and J are TRBV9 and TRBJ1-1; 9 nucleotides line up with TRBD1. CDR1 and CDR2 from the germline V gene are SGDLS and YYNGEE. V lost 2 bases, J lost 4 bases, and 12 bases stayed unmatched. This CDR3 has 17 residues. Here the CDR3 DNA reads TGTGCCAGCAGCGTCGAACCGGGACAGGGAATGAGCACTGAAGCTTTCTTT. Translating it yields CASSVEPGQGMSTEAFF.

The V gene is TRBV19, the J gene TRBJ1-2; no firm D call. The germline CDR1 and CDR2 sequences are LNHDA and SQIVND (reference sequence). V lost 3 bases and J 0 bases, leaving 14 bases between the germline ends. The length of the CDR3 is 16 residues. CDR3 sequence (DNA): TGTGCCAGTAGTATGAACGTCGGCCAGGCTAACTATGGCTACACCTTC. This encodes CASSMNVGQANYGYTF. The complete variable domain, with remaining parts taken from reference TRBV19 and TRBJ1-2, reads DGGITQSPKYLFRKEGQNVTLSCEQNLNHDAMYWYRQDPGQGLRLIYYSQIVNDFQKGDIAEGYSVSREKKESFPLTVTSAQKNPTAFYLCASSMNVGQANYGYTFGSGTRLTVV.

This clone was counted a few times. V is TRBV6-1 and J is TRBJ1-5; TRBD1 agrees at 8 bases. The CDR3 runs to 13 residues. The germline V gene encodes CDR1 MNHNS and CDR2 SASEGT. V gave up 4 bases and J gave up 5 bases; unmatched junction bases: 1. The CDR3 protein is CASSVTGDQPQHF. CDR3 DNA sequence: TGTGCCAGCAGTGTGACAGGGGATCAGCCCCAGCATTTT.

The V call is TRBV7-9, the J call TRBJ2-5, with a weak D call TRBD2 (6 bases). The J call may be wrong; the DNA end is better matched by TRBJ2-7. The CDR3 loop spans 13 amino acids. In germline, CDR1 is SEHNR, CDR2 FQNEAQ (reference sequence). The CDR3 region has the DNA TGTGCCAGCAGCTTATTGGAGGGAAACGAGCAGTACTTC. This codes for CASSLLEGNEQYF.

This rearrangement joins TRBV14 to TRBJ1-2; D unclear. Trimming took off 4 bases at V and 5 bases at J, with 14 bases between the two ends. CDR3 length: 14 residues. The germline V gene encodes CDR1 SGHDN and CDR2 FVKESK. This CDR3 is CASSPSLPPYGYTF. The CDR3 nucleotides are TGTGCCAGCAGCCCAAGCCTCCCCCCGTATGGCTACACCTTC.

CDR3 coding DNA: TGTGCCAGCAGTGAAACCGGGGTAGCCAAAAACATTCAGTACTTC. It yields the protein CASSETGVAKNIQYF. This chain connects TRBV2 to TRBJ2-4; tentative D call: TRBD2 (5 bases). Trimming took off 2 bases at V and 0 bases at J, with 8 bases between the two ends. Germline CDR1 reads SNHLY; CDR2 reads FYNNEI. The CDR3 is 15 amino acids.

The genes are TRBV4-1 and TRBJ2-7, with unresolved D. Germline values: CDR1 MGHRA, CDR2 YSYEKL. This CDR3 is 12 amino acids long. V lost 1 base, J lost 7 bases, and 8 bases lay in between. The CDR3 loop is CASSQAGIEQYF. For the CDR3, the DNA is TGCGCCAGCAGCCAAGCGGGTATTGAGCAGTACTTC.

Only one count was recorded for this clone. Other DNA sequences in the sample encode the same CDR3. The V call is TRBV30, the J call TRBJ1-2; D is unresolved. Trimming shortened V by 0 bases and J by 5 bases, and 4 bases separated the two germline ends. The germline gives CDR1 GTSNPN, CDR2 SVGIG (reference sequence). The CDR3 covers 11 residues. DNA of the CDR3: TGTGCCTGGAGTGTGCAGTATGGCTACACCTTC. It codes for CAWSVQYGYTF.

This sequence joins TRBV7-9 and TRBJ1-5, with 10 bases that match TRBD1. J lost 7 bases, V lost 3 bases, and 6 bases had no gene match. CDR1 and CDR2 (germline): SEHNR, FQNEAQ (reference sequence). The CDR3 is made up of 15 amino acids. The CDR3 bases are TGTGCCAGCAGCTTGGGACAGGGGTTGGTCCAGCCCCAGCATTTT. Translation gives CASSLGQGLVQPQHF.

The J gene is TRBJ2-1, the V gene TRBV4-1; TRBD2 is a possible D gene (5 bases). The CDR3 has 15 amino acids. Germline values: CDR1 MGHRA, CDR2 YSYEKL. V lost 0 bases and J 7 bases, leaving 13 bases between the germline ends. The CDR3 region has the DNA TGCGCCAGCAGCCAAGATTTCTTTGGGGAGAATGAGCAGTTCTTC. Its protein is CASSQDFFGENEQFF.

The genes are TRBV10-3 and TRBJ2-1, with TRBD1 matching 11 bases. Germline CDR1 ENHRY, CDR2 SYGVKD. The CDR3 has 16 residues. Losses at the gene ends were 2 bases for V and 3 bases for J; bases not matched to a gene: 3. The CDR3 protein is CAISEDGTGGYNEQFF. The DNA of the CDR3 is TGTGCCATCAGTGAGGACGGGACAGGGGGCTACAATGAGCAGTTCTTC.

The rearrangement joins TRBV28 to TRBJ1-2; D unclear. Between the trimmed V and J ends, which lost 5 bases and 4 bases, there was a span of 11 bases. CDR1 and CDR2 (germline): MDHEN, SYDVKM. The length of the CDR3 is 13 residues. CDR3 in amino acids: CASSAARSYGYTF. CDR3 in DNA: TGTGCCAGCAGTGCGGCGCGTTCCTATGGCTACACCTTC.

The chain recombines TRBV5-1 with TRBJ2-1; no clear D. The CDR3 runs to 12 residues. Trimming cost V 2 bases and J 7 bases, with 7 bases left between them. Per the germline V gene, CDR1 is SGHRS and CDR2 is YFSETQ. CDR3 loop: CASSLDSNEQFF. CDR3 DNA: TGCGCCAGCAGCTTAGATAGTAATGAGCAGTTCTTC.

The V call is TRBV28, the J call TRBJ1-1; D might be TRBD1 (5 bases). The CDR3 is made up of 16 amino acids. Germline V gene sequence: CDR1 MDHEN, CDR2 SYDVKM. V shed 6 bases and J shed 1 base, with 18 bases lying between them. The CDR3 here is CASSPPWGGRNTEAFF. The CDR3 DNA follows: TGTGCCAGCAGCCCCCCGTGGGGGGGGAGGAACACTGAAGCTTTCTTT.

The genes are TRBV28 and TRBJ1-1, with a weak D call TRBD1 (5 bases). Germline V gene sequence: CDR1 MDHEN, CDR2 SYDVKM. V lost 4 bases to trimming and J lost 5 bases, with 17 bases between them. The CDR3 has 15 amino acids. The CDR3 loop reads CASSSGGLTGTEAFF. DNA for the CDR3: TGTGCCAGCAGTTCCGGGGGACTGACGGGAACTGAAGCTTTCTTT.

The chain recombines TRBV30 with TRBJ2-5; D may be TRBD2 (6 bases). In germline, CDR1 is GTSNPN, CDR2 SVGIG (reference sequence). This CDR3 comprises 16 residues. Deletions cut 5 bases from V and 3 bases from J, with 22 bases between. The CDR3 bases are TGTGCCTGGGCTTTGGGGTGGCAGCGGAGGGAAGAGACCCAGTACTTC. This sequence encodes CAWALGWQRREETQYF.